This TCR beta chain was sequenced in a study of cytomegalovirus exposure and HLA in healthy donors. V gave up 2 bases and J gave up 7 bases; unmatched junction bases: 6. The CDR3 has 14 residues. Germline assignment: CDR1 SGHRS and CDR2 YFSETQ. To note about this clone: Its antigen is still unknown.

60 Vbeta and 13 Jbeta primers were used in PCR. Sequenced by immunoSEQ multiplex PCR; TCRdb stores in-frame clones only, minus some. The sample holds some 110,000 clones, over 60% seen once. The study sampled nominally healthy donors, though unrecorded immune exposures were likely. Findings and limits, study-wide: Accurate predictions that matched the HLA-A and HLA-B alleles of most subjects were reportedly made from TCR beta sequences. Among immune exposure information, only CMV serostatus was available. Sequencing probably produced one cluster of sequence variants that were highly shared.

The genes are TRBV5-1 and TRBJ2-4, with TRBD1 matching 7 bases. The sequence came from a man aged 25 to 40 in good health and CMV-seropositive. The sequenced material came from PBMCs. DNA for the CDR3: TGCGCCAGCAGCTTTAGACAGGGAGCTAACATTCAGTACTTC. This encodes CASSFRQGANIQYF.